This entry concerns a single T cell receptor (beta chain). Its specificity is unknown. Treatment in this sample: oral pan-JAK inhibitor, 5-10 mg twice daily. Peripheral blood samples and lesional scalp punch biopsies were obtained from alopecia areata patients. PBMCs yielded sorted CD4+ and CD8+ T cells. CDR1 is MGHDK, CDR2 SYGVNS, per germline. V lost 1 base, J lost 6 bases, and 10 bases lay in between. This CDR3 comprises 13 residues. The data were taken from a study of CD8+ T cells in alopecia areata. Study-wide background: People stayed on tofacitinib for 6 to 18 months, then stopped the drug for 6 months. General observations from the study: Among the top 100, expanded CD8+ clones, as well as scalp clonality, were significantly decreased by tofacitinib.

It was cDNA, reverse transcribed from extracted RNA, that served as the sequencing template. Libraries were prepared by immunoSEQ multiplex PCR; TCRdb keeps only in-frame clonotypes and omits some of them. The data show fewer than 250,000 clones, with under 80% seen just once and approximately 1.3% held by the top ten. The genes are TRBV25-1 and TRBJ2-7, with D possibly being TRBD2 (5 bases). Sequenced here: CD4+ T cells sorted from blood, sampled between weeks 47 and 50, from a patient treated with tofacitinib. This receptor was obtained from a human donor with alopecia areata. CDR3 region: CASSESPRAEQYF. The CDR3 region has the DNA TGTGCCAGCAGTGAATCACCGAGGGCCGAGCAGTACTTC.